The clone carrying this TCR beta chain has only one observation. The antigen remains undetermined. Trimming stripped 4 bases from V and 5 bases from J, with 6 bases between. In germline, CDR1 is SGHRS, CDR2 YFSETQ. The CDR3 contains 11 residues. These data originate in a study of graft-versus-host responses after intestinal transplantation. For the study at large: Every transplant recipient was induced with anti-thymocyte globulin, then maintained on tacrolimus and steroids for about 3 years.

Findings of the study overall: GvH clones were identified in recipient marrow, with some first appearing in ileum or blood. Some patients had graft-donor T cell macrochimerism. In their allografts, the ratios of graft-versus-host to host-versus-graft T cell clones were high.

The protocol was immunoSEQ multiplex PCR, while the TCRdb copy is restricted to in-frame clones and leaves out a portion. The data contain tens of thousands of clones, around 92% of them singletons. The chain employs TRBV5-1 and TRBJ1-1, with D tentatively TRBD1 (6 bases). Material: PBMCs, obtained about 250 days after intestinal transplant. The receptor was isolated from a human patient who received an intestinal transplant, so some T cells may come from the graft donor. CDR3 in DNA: TGCGCCAGCAGCCAGGGGACTGAAGCTTTCTTT. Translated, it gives CASSQGTEAFF. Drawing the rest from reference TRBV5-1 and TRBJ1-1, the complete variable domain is KAGVTQTPRYLIKTRGQQVTLSCSPISGHRSVSWYQQTPGQGLQFLFEYFSETQRNKGNFPGRFSGRQFSNSRSEMNVSTLELGDSALYLCASSQGTEAFFGQGTRLTVV.